The 21 T cell receptor beta chains in this list originate from one sample, sequenced in a study of cytomegalovirus exposure and HLA in healthy donors. The primer mix had 60 Vbeta and 13 Jbeta primers. Profiled with immunoSEQ multiplex PCR; TCRdb holds only in-frame clones, not every one. The sample carries some 190,000 clones, over 80% recorded once. Sample: PBMCs. These receptors all come from a man aged 25 to 40 in good health and CMV-seronegative.

V and J are TRBV27 and TRBJ1-1; D unresolved. The CDR3 loop spans 13 amino acids. V gave up 3 bases and J gave up 1 base, with 6 bases separating them. The germline V gene has CDR1 MNHEY and CDR2 SMNVEV (reference sequence). Here the CDR3 reads CASSFDTNTEAFF. Here the CDR3 DNA reads TGTGCCAGCAGTTTCGACACGAACACTGAAGCTTTCTTT.

The J gene is TRBJ2-7, the V gene TRBV5-5; weak D call: TRBD1 (5 bases). Germline V gene lookup returns CDR1 SGHKS and CDR2 YYEKEE (reference sequence). There are 14 residues in the CDR3. Trimming shortened V by 4 bases and J by 4 bases, and 15 bases separated the two germline ends. CDR3 sequence reads: CASSQGSAYYEQYF. CDR3 nucleotide sequence: TGTGCCAGCAGCCAGGGATCGGCGTATTACGAGCAGTACTTC.

The rearrangement uses TRBV19 and TRBJ2-2; unclear D gene. CDR3 length equals 15 residues. The V end was cut by 2 bases, the J end by 4 bases, with 11 bases between. Germline V gene lookup returns CDR1 LNHDA and CDR2 SQIVND (reference sequence). The CDR3 loop is CASSIRLQPTGELFF. As DNA, the CDR3 is TGTGCCAGTAGTATACGGTTACAGCCCACCGGGGAGCTGTTTTTT.

The table lists this clone with a few counts. V gene TRBV13 combines with J gene TRBJ2-7, with 13 bases matching TRBD2. The germline V gene has CDR1 PRHDT and CDR2 FYEKMQ (reference sequence). The CDR3 is made up of 16 amino acids. Trimming cost V 4 bases and J 2 bases; bases outside gene matches: 5. The CDR3 sequence: CASSSQGLAGTYEQYF. The DNA for the CDR3 is TGTGCCAGCAGCTCCCAGGGACTAGCGGGAACCTACGAGCAGTACTTC.

The chain couples TRBV5-1 to TRBJ2-1; a possible D gene is TRBD1 (6 bases). Trimming took off 1 base at V and 0 bases at J, with 8 bases between the two ends. The CDR3 runs to 15 residues. Germline assignment: CDR1 SGHRS and CDR2 YFSETQ. The CDR3 spells CASSLRQASYNEQFF. The CDR3 DNA follows: TGCGCCAGCAGCTTGAGACAGGCCTCCTACAATGAGCAGTTCTTC.

The chain has TRBV19 and TRBJ2-7, with 7 bases lining up with TRBD1. CDR1 and CDR2 from the germline V gene are LNHDA and SQIVND (reference sequence). The CDR3 runs 17 residues. With 9 bases clipped from V and 1 base from J, the junction kept 18 bases outside the gene matches. CDR3 protein: CASSKGLGDRLSYEQYF. The CDR3, as DNA: TGTGCCAGCAGCAAGGGGCTGGGGGACAGACTTTCCTACGAGCAGTACTTC.

This sequence joins TRBV2 and TRBJ2-7; no reliable D call. Trimming pared 6 bases from V and 3 bases from J, leaving 9 bases between. The CDR3 loop spans 12 amino acids. The germline V gene has CDR1 SNHLY and CDR2 FYNNEI. The CDR3 DNA is TGTGCCAGCAGCAGGATTAGCTACGAGCAGTACTTC. This sequence encodes CASSRISYEQYF.

The V and J genes are TRBV7-9 and TRBJ2-7; D unclear. Germline V gene lookup returns CDR1 SEHNR and CDR2 FQNEAQ (reference sequence). Trimming took 5 bases from V and 3 from J, leaving 8 bases between them. The CDR3 contains 12 residues. The DNA of the CDR3 is TGTGCCAGCAGCCGAGGAGTCTACGAGCAGTACTTC. Protein: CASSRGVYEQYF.

The chain uses TRBV7-2 and TRBJ1-1; D uncertain. Trimming cost V 2 bases and J 10 bases, with 17 bases left between them. The CDR3 sequence is 14 residues long. In germline, CDR1 is SGHTA, CDR2 FQGNSA. The CDR3 loop is CASSLSKAGPRAFF. The CDR3 DNA is TGTGCCAGCAGCTTAAGTAAGGCGGGCCCTAGAGCTTTCTTT.

The chain has TRBV7-2 and TRBJ2-7, with D possibly being TRBD1 (5 bases). This CDR3 is 14 amino acids long. Between the trimmed V and J ends, which lost 0 bases and 3 bases, there was a span of 9 bases. CDR1 is SGHTA, CDR2 FQGNSA, per germline. CDR3 DNA sequence: TGTGCCAGCAGCTTAGCTGGCCAGGGCTACGAGCAGTACTTC. It encodes CASSLAGQGYEQYF. The variable domain in full, with the rest retrieved from reference TRBV7-2 and TRBJ2-7, is GAGVSQSPSNKVTEKGKDVELRCDPISGHTALYWYRQSLGQGLEFLIYFQGNSAPDKSGLPSDRFSAERTGGSVSTLTIQRTQQEDSAVYLCASSLAGQGYEQYFGPGTRLTVT.

The chain joins TRBV9 to TRBJ2-5, with D hard to call. Germline V gene sequence: CDR1 SGDLS, CDR2 YYNGEE. The CDR3 spans 12 residues. Trimming stripped 3 bases from V and 0 bases from J, with 3 bases between. CDR3 bases: TGTGCCAGCAGCGACAACCAAGAGACCCAGTACTTC. This gives the protein CASSDNQETQYF.

This rearrangement joins TRBV19 to TRBJ1-5, with D possibly TRBD1 on 6 matching bases. The CDR3 is made up of 12 amino acids. V shed 8 bases and J shed 2 bases, with 7 bases lying between them. In germline, CDR1 is LNHDA, CDR2 SQIVND (reference sequence). CDR3 loop: CASRQGNQPQHF. CDR3 nucleotides: TGTGCCAGTCGACAGGGCAATCAGCCCCAGCATTTT.

The rearrangement joins TRBV9 to TRBJ2-3; D not resolved. This CDR3 has 16 residues. Germline V gene lookup returns CDR1 SGDLS and CDR2 YYNGEE. V lost 0 bases, J lost 2 bases, and 13 bases lay in between. The CDR3 coding sequence is TGTGCCAGCAGCGTAGAGGTAGCCCTACACACAGATACGCAGTATTTT. Amino acid sequence: CASSVEVALHTDTQYF.

J is TRBJ2-3 and V is TRBV9; the D gene is possibly TRBD2 (6 bases). Germline V gene sequence: CDR1 SGDLS, CDR2 YYNGEE. V lost 3 bases and J lost 3, with 14 bases in between. CDR3 size: 15 residues. The CDR3 protein is CASSARLVSTDTQYF. DNA of the CDR3: TGTGCCAGCAGCGCGCGACTAGTGAGTACAGATACGCAGTATTTT. Full variable domain (rest looked up from reference TRBV9 and TRBJ2-3): DSGVTQTPKHLITATGQRVTLRCSPRSGDLSVYWYQQSLDQGLQFLIQYYNGEERAKGNILERFSAQQFPDLHSELNLSSLELGDSALYFCASSARLVSTDTQYFGPGTRLTVL.

This clone was observed once. The chain links TRBV4-1 to TRBJ2-3; possibly TRBD2 for D (5 bases). Germline CDR1 is MGHRA and CDR2 is YSYEKL. The V and J ends lost 4 bases and 1 base respectively, with 9 bases between them. This CDR3 is 14 amino acids long. The CDR3 coding sequence is TGCGCCAGCAGCCCACGGGAACGCACAGATACGCAGTATTTT. Residues: CASSPRERTDTQYF.

The chain uses TRBV4-2 and TRBJ2-3; 10 bases are shared with TRBD2. The V and J ends lost 2 bases and 4 bases, in that order; junction bases with no gene match: 6. In germline, CDR1 is LGHNA, CDR2 YNFKEQ. The length of the CDR3 is 16 residues. The CDR3 nucleotides are TGTGCCAGCAGCCAAATTAGCGGGAGGATTGCAGATACGCAGTATTTT. This codes for CASSQISGRIADTQYF.

The rearrangement joins TRBV30 to TRBJ2-3, with TRBD1 identical over 10 bases. Looked up from germline, CDR1 is GTSNPN and CDR2 is SVGIG (reference sequence). The junction had 5 bases not matched to a gene; V was cut back by 3 bases and J by 2 bases. This CDR3 region has 15 residues. Here the CDR3 reads CAWRGTGANTDTQYF. CDR3 DNA sequence: TGTGCCTGGAGGGGGACAGGGGCAAACACAGATACGCAGTATTTT.

The CDR3, as DNA: TGCGCCAGCAGCCCAACCGGGACAGGGTCGGATACGCAGTATTTT. Its translation is CASSPTGTGSDTQYF. The rearrangement uses TRBV5-1 and TRBJ2-3, with TRBD1 matching 9 bases. CDR1 and CDR2 (germline): SGHRS, YFSETQ. After removal of 4 bases from V and 6 bases from J, the junction contained 9 bases not matched to a gene. CDR3 size: 15 residues.

The chain joins TRBV28 to TRBJ2-7, with TRBD1 identical over 10 bases. This CDR3 is built from 12 residues. CDR1 MDHEN and CDR2 SYDVKM come from the germline V gene. With 6 bases clipped from V and 6 bases from J, the junction kept 2 bases outside the gene matches. The CDR3 bases are TGTGCCAGCAGCCGACAGGGGGCCGAGCAGTACTTC. Translated: CASSRQGAEQYF.

This chain connects TRBV27 to TRBJ2-2; 12 bases are a match to TRBD1. The CDR3 runs to 15 residues. Germline V gives CDR1 MNHEY, CDR2 SMNVEV (reference sequence). V trimming: 4 bases; J trimming: 6 bases; junction bases outside the gene matches: 3. This chain's CDR3 is CASSSGQGAAGELFF. The CDR3 DNA follows: TGTGCCAGCAGTTCGGGACAGGGGGCGGCCGGGGAGCTGTTTTTT.

The genes are TRBV11-2 and TRBJ2-7, with D possibly matching TRBD1 (5 bases). Germline lookup yields CDR1 SGHAT and CDR2 FQNNGV. Trimming removed 4 bases at V and 2 bases at J, with 12 bases between. The CDR3 is made up of 14 amino acids. The CDR3 region has the DNA TGTGCCAGCAGCTCCACGGGCAGGGCCTACGAGCAGTACTTC. Translating it yields CASSSTGRAYEQYF. Drawing the rest from reference TRBV11-2 and TRBJ2-7, the complete variable domain is EAGVAQSPRYKIIEKRQSVAFWCNPISGHATLYWYQQILGQGPKLLIQFQNNGVVDDSQLPKDRFSAERLKGVDSTLKIQPAKLEDSAVYLCASSSTGRAYEQYFGPGTRLTVT.